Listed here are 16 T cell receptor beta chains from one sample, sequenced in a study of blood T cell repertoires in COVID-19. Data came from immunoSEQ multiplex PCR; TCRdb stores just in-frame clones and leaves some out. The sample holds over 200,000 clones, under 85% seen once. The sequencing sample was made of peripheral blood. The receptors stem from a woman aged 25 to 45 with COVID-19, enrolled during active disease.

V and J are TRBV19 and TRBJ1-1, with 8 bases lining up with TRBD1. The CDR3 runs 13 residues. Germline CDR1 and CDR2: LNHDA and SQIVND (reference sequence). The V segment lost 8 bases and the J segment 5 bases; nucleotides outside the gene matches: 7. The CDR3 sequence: CASRRTGRTEAFF. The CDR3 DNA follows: TGTGCCAGTCGTCGGACAGGGCGGACTGAAGCTTTCTTT.

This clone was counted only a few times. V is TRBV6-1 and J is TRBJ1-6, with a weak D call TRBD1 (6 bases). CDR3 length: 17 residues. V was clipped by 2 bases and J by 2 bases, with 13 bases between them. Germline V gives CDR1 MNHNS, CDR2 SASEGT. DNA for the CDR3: TGTGCCAGCAGTGAATTAAAGGGGGTCCCCTATAATTCACCCCTCCACTTT. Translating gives CASSELKGVPYNSPLHF.

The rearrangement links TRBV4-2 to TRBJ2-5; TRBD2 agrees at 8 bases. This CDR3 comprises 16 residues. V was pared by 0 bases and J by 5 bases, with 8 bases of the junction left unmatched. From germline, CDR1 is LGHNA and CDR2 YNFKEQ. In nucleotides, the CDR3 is TGTGCCAGCAGCCAAGATAACAGCGGGAGAGGGGAGACCCAGTACTTC. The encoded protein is CASSQDNSGRGETQYF.

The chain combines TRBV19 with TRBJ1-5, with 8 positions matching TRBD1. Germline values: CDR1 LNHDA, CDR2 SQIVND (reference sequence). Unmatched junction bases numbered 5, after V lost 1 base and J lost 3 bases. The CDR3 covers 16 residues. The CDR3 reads CASSIGGTGTNQPQHF. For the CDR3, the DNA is TGTGCCAGTAGTATAGGGGGGACAGGAACCAATCAGCCCCAGCATTTT.

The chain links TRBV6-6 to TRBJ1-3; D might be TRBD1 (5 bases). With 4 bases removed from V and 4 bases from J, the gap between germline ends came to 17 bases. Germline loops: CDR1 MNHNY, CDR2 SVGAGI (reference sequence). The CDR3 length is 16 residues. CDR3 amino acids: CASSSLQVLVGNTIYF. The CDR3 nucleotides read TGTGCCAGCAGTTCACTACAGGTCCTCGTGGGAAACACCATATATTTT.

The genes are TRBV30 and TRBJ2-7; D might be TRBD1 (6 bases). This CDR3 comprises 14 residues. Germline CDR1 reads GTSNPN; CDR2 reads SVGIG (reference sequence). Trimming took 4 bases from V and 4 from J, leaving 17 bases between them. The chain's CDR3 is CAWTTARGSYEQYF. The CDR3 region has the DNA TGTGCCTGGACGACGGCCAGGGGTAGTTACGAGCAGTACTTC. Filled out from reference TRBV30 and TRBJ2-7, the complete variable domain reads SQTIHQWPATLVQPVGSPLSLECTVEGTSNPNLYWYRQAAGRGLQLLFYSVGIGQISSEVPQNLSASRPQDRQFILSSKKLLLSDSGFYLCAWTTARGSYEQYFGPGTRLTVT.

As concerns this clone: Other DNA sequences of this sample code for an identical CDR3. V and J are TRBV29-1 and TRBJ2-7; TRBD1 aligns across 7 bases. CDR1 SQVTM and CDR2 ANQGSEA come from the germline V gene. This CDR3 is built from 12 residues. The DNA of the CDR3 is TGCAGTGTCCGGGACAGCGCCTACGAGCAGTACTTC. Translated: CSVRDSAYEQYF.

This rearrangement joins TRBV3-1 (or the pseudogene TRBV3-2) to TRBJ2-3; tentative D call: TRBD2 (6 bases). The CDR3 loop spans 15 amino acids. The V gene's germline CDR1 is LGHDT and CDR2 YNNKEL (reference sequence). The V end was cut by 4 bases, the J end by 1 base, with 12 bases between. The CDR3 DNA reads TGTGCCAGCAGCCTCTCCGGGAGAGGCACAGATACGCAGTATTTT. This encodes CASSLSGRGTDTQYF.

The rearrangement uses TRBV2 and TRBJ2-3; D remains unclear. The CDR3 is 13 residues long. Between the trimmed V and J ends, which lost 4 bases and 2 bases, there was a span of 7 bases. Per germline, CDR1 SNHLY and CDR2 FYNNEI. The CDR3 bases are TGTGCCAGCAGTGCCGGTTTCACAGATACGCAGTATTTT. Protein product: CASSAGFTDTQYF.

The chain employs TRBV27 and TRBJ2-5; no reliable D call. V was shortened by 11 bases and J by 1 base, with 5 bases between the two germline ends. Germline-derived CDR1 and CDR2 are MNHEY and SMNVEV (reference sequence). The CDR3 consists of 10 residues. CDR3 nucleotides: TGTGCCCCATGCCAAGAGACCCAGTACTTC. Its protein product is CAPCQETQYF.

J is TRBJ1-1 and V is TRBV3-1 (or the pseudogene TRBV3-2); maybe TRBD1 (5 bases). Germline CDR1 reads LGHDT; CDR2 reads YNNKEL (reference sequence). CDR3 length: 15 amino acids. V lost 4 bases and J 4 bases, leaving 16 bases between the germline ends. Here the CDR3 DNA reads TGTGCCAGCAGCCGCTCCGGGGGGAAGGCCACTGAAGCTTTCTTT. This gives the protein CASSRSGGKATEAFF.

CDR3 protein: CASSFMGSGAIGNTIYF. In DNA, the CDR3 is TGTGCCAGCAGCTTCATGGGGTCAGGGGCTATCGGAAACACCATATATTTT. The chain employs TRBV7-9 and TRBJ1-3, with D tentatively TRBD1 (6 bases). The CDR3 extends over 17 amino acids. Looked up from germline, CDR1 is SEHNR and CDR2 is FQNEAQ (reference sequence). Deletions cut 3 bases from V and 4 bases from J, with 19 bases between.

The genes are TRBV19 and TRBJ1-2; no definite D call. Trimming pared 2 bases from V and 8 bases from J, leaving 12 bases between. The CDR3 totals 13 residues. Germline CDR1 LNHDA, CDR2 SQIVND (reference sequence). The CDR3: CASSINRLEGYTF. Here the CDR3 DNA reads TGTGCCAGTAGTATAAATCGACTCGAGGGCTACACCTTC.

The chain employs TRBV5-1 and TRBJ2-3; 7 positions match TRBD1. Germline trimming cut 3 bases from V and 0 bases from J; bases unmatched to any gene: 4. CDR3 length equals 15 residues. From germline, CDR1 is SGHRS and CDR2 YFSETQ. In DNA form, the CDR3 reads TGCGCCAGCAGCTCCAGGGGGTTGAGCACAGATACGCAGTATTTT. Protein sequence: CASSSRGLSTDTQYF.

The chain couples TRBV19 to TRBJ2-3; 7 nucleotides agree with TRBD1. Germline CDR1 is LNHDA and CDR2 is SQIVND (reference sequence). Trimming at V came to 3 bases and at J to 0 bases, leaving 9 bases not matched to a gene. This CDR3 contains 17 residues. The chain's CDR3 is CASSISRGQASTDTQYF. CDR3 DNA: TGTGCCAGTAGTATCTCAAGGGGGCAGGCTAGCACAGATACGCAGTATTTT.

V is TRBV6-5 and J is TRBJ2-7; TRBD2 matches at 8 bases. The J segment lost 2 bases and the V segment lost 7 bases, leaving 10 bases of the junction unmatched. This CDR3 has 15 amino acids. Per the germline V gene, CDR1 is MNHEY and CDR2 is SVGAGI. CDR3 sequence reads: CASTSLRGATYEQYF. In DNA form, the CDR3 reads TGTGCCAGCACCTCCCTGCGGGGGGCAACCTACGAGCAGTACTTC.